Each of the 22 T cell receptor beta chains below was sequenced from the same sample in a study of radiotherapy plus CTLA-4 blockade in lung cancer. Clones were sequenced by immunoSEQ multiplex PCR, and TCRdb holds only the in-frame ones, with some missing. The sample includes about 84,000 clones, roughly 70% of them seen just once. The input for sequencing was peripheral blood, taken from a patient treated with radiotherapy plus ipilimumab. These receptors all stem from a human donor with non-small cell lung cancer that progressed on radiotherapy plus ipilimumab.

This CDR3 reads CASSFDRSLQETQYF. Written as DNA, the CDR3 is TGTGCCAGCAGCTTCGACAGGTCGTTACAAGAGACCCAGTACTTC. V is TRBV5-6 and J is TRBJ2-5, with D tentatively TRBD1 (6 bases). CDR1 is SGHDT and CDR2 is YYEEEE in the germline V gene. The length of the CDR3 is 15 residues. V lost 2 bases and J lost 2, with 13 bases in between.

About this clone: Additional DNA sequences in this sample encode the identical CDR3. V gene TRBV4-1 combines with J gene TRBJ1-4; D gene unclear. Deletions cut 3 bases from V and 8 bases from J, with 10 bases between. Germline V gene sequence: CDR1 MGHRA, CDR2 YSYEKL. The CDR3 runs 13 residues. The CDR3 reads CASSQLRREKLFF. DNA of the CDR3: TGCGCCAGCAGCCAGTTGAGAAGGGAAAAACTGTTTTTT.

The chain recombines TRBV13 with TRBJ2-1, with D possibly matching TRBD1 (5 bases). Trimming removed 0 bases at V and 7 bases at J, with 19 bases between. Germline CDR1 PRHDT, CDR2 FYEKMQ (reference sequence). CDR3 size: 17 residues. The CDR3 region is CASSLGYRPPAGNEQFF. CDR3 bases: TGTGCCAGCAGCTTAGGATACCGGCCTCCGGCAGGGAATGAGCAGTTCTTC.

The chain uses TRBV7-8 and TRBJ1-5, with TRBD1 identical over 9 bases. Germline trimming cut 4 bases from V and 6 bases from J; bases unmatched to any gene: 4. Germline V gene sequence: CDR1 SGHVS, CDR2 FQNEAQ. The CDR3 has 14 residues. CDR3 coding DNA: TGTGCCAGCAGCTCGGGACAGGGTGGTCAGCCCCAGCATTTT. Translation: CASSSGQGGQPQHF.

This clone was seen a few times. The V and J genes are TRBV27 and TRBJ2-7, with 13 bases lining up with TRBD2. The V and J ends lost 6 bases and 0 bases, in that order; junction bases with no gene match: 20. The germline V gene encodes CDR1 MNHEY and CDR2 SMNVEV (reference sequence). This CDR3 is built from 21 residues. As DNA, the CDR3 is TGTGCCAGCAGGCCTCTCCGGGGGACTAGCGGGACCGAGGCAAGCTCCTACGAGCAGTACTTC. Translation: CASRPLRGTSGTEASSYEQYF.

The chain joins TRBV30 to TRBJ1-2; D unclear. Trimming shortened V by 0 bases and J by 7 bases, and 6 bases separated the two germline ends. Germline loops: CDR1 GTSNPN, CDR2 SVGIG (reference sequence). The CDR3 totals 11 residues. The CDR3 here is CAWSVGRGYTF. CDR3 DNA sequence: TGTGCCTGGAGTGTAGGACGTGGCTACACCTTC.

This chain uses TRBV28 with TRBJ2-7, with a weak D call TRBD2 (5 bases). The CDR3 length is 13 residues. Between the trimmed V and J ends, which lost 2 bases and 3 bases, there was a span of 8 bases. Germline V lookup: CDR1 MDHEN, CDR2 SYDVKM. This CDR3 reads CASSLRAGYEQYF. The CDR3 DNA follows: TGTGCCAGCAGTTTAAGGGCGGGCTACGAGCAGTACTTC.

The chain couples TRBV7-2 to TRBJ2-7; D remains ambiguous. V was trimmed by 1 base and J by 0 bases, leaving 7 bases between them. The CDR3 has 14 amino acids. Germline lookup yields CDR1 SGHTA and CDR2 FQGNSA. This CDR3 is CASSLGVISYEQYF. CDR3 in DNA: TGTGCCAGCAGCTTAGGGGTCATCTCCTACGAGCAGTACTTC.

The rearrangement joins TRBV5-4 to TRBJ2-3, with 9 bases aligning to TRBD2. Germline lookup yields CDR1 SGHNT and CDR2 YYREEE (reference sequence). The CDR3 has 16 amino acids. After removal of 4 bases from V and 1 base from J, the junction contained 7 bases not matched to a gene. The chain's CDR3 is CASSRSGGYRTDTQYF. DNA of the CDR3: TGTGCCAGCAGCCGTAGCGGGGGTTACCGCACAGATACGCAGTATTTT.

This clone showed up just a few times. The rearrangement joins TRBV6-1 to TRBJ1-5, with a weak D call TRBD1 (5 bases). The CDR3 loop spans 13 amino acids. Looked up from germline, CDR1 is MNHNS and CDR2 is SASEGT. V shed 4 bases and J shed 5 bases, with 9 bases lying between them. CDR3 nucleotides: TGTGCCAGCAGTGCGGCAGGGCATCAGCCCCAGCATTTT. Protein sequence: CASSAAGHQPQHF.

This clone was observed a few times. The rearrangement joins TRBV2 to TRBJ2-7; the D gene is possibly TRBD1 (5 bases). Trimming left V 6 bases short and J 8 bases short, with 14 bases between. The CDR3 totals 12 residues. Germline V CDR1 and CDR2: SNHLY, FYNNEI. The CDR3 is CASSPQGLKQYF. CDR3 DNA: TGTGCCAGCAGCCCCCAGGGTCTGAAGCAGTACTTC. Variable domain in full (rest from reference TRBV2 and TRBJ2-7): EPEVTQTPSHQVTQMGQEVILRCVPISNHLYFYWYRQILGQKVEFLVSFYNNEISEKSEIFDDQFSVERPDGSNFTLKIRSTKLEDSAMYFCASSPQGLKQYFGPGTRLTVT.

The V gene is TRBV7-9, the J gene TRBJ2-7; D possibly corresponds to TRBD2 (5 bases). The CDR3 has 12 residues. Germline V lookup: CDR1 SEHNR, CDR2 FQNEAQ (reference sequence). V dropped 5 bases and J dropped 6 bases, with 11 bases sitting between them. In DNA form, the CDR3 reads TGTGCCAGCAGCCCCTTGACTACCGAGCAGTACTTC. Translated, it gives CASSPLTTEQYF.

The chain has TRBV2 and TRBJ2-5; tentatively, D is TRBD2 (6 bases). CDR3 length: 15 residues. The germline V and J ends were trimmed by 7 bases and 5 bases, with 20 bases remaining between them. Per the germline V gene, CDR1 is SNHLY and CDR2 is FYNNEI. CDR3 nucleotide sequence: TGTGCCAGCACCGCGGACGGGACTCTGGGGGAGACCCAGTACTTC. Protein sequence: CASTADGTLGETQYF.

The chain couples TRBV5-5 to TRBJ1-5, with 8 bases lining up with TRBD1. This CDR3 spans 17 amino acids. V gave up 4 bases and J gave up 1 base; unmatched junction bases: 10. The germline gives CDR1 SGHKS, CDR2 YYEKEE (reference sequence). This CDR3 reads CASSGGQGPWSNQPQHF. CDR3 nucleotides: TGTGCCAGCAGCGGTGGACAGGGCCCTTGGAGCAATCAGCCCCAGCATTTT. Variable domain in full (rest from reference TRBV5-5 and TRBJ1-5): DAGVTQSPTHLIKTRGQQVTLRCSPISGHKSVSWYQQVLGQGPQFIFQYYEKEERGRGNFPDRFSARQFPNYSSELNVNALLLGDSALYLCASSGGQGPWSNQPQHFGDGTRLSIL.

This clone was seen more than once but under ten times. One end of the junction is discordant with germline, which a read error may explain. The chain combines TRBV7-6 with TRBJ2-3; TRBD2 agrees at 12 bases. Looked up from germline, CDR1 is SGHVS and CDR2 is FNYEAQ. The length of the CDR3 is 18 residues. The CDR3 bases are TGTGCCAGCAGCCTAGCCACTAGCGGGAGGTCTACCCCAGATACGCAGTATTTT. Its protein is CASSLATSGRSTPDTQYF.

The V and J genes are TRBV4-2 and TRBJ2-2, with D unresolved. The V end was cut by 3 bases, the J end by 5 bases, with 10 bases between. CDR3 size: 14 residues. Per germline, CDR1 LGHNA and CDR2 YNFKEQ. The CDR3 nucleotides are TGTGCCAGCAGCCAGGTTGTATCTACCGGGGAGCTGTTTTTT. This sequence encodes CASSQVVSTGELFF.

The chain uses TRBV6-1 and TRBJ1-6; D perhaps matches TRBD1 (6 bases). Germline V gene sequence: CDR1 MNHNS, CDR2 SASEGT. This CDR3 has 13 amino acids. V was clipped by 2 bases and J by 9 bases, with 8 bases between them. CDR3 sequence (DNA): TGTGCCAGCAGTGAACTACAGGGTTCACCCCTCCACTTT. Its protein is CASSELQGSPLHF.

The chain links TRBV28 to TRBJ1-4, with D unresolved. Germline lookup yields CDR1 MDHEN and CDR2 SYDVKM. The CDR3 loop spans 13 amino acids. Trimming left V 3 bases short and J 6 bases short, with 8 bases between. The CDR3 here is CASSFGYYEKLFF. The CDR3 nucleotides are TGTGCCAGCAGTTTTGGTTATTATGAAAAACTGTTTTTT.

The gene calls are TRBV7-6 and TRBJ2-7, with 11 bases identical to TRBD2. The germline CDR1 and CDR2 sequences are SGHVS and FNYEAQ. The J segment lost 5 bases and the V segment lost 1 base, leaving 4 bases of the junction unmatched. The CDR3 totals 15 residues. The CDR3 protein is CASSLVTSGINEQYF. The CDR3, as DNA: TGTGCCAGCAGCTTAGTGACTAGCGGGATCAACGAGCAGTACTTC.

CDR3 region: CASSPGAGGDQPQHF. The CDR3 region has the DNA TGCGCCAGCAGCCCAGGGGCGGGTGGTGATCAGCCCCAGCATTTT. The chain couples TRBV5-1 to TRBJ1-5, with D perhaps matching TRBD1 (6 bases). Trimming took off 4 bases at V and 5 bases at J, with 16 bases between the two ends. CDR1 SGHRS and CDR2 YFSETQ come from the germline V gene. CDR3 length: 15 residues.

The chain links TRBV7-9 to TRBJ2-6, with 12 bases that match TRBD1. V trimming: 5 bases; J trimming: 4 bases; junction bases outside the gene matches: 6. Per the germline V gene, CDR1 is SEHNR and CDR2 is FQNEAQ (reference sequence). The CDR3 totals 17 residues. The CDR3 nucleotides are TGTGCCAGCAGCCGGGGACAGGGGGCGAAAGGGGCCAACGTCCTGACTTTC. This encodes CASSRGQGAKGANVLTF. The whole variable domain, filled in from reference TRBV7-9 and TRBJ2-6, reads DTGVSQNPRHKITKRGQNVTFRCDPISEHNRLYWYRQTLGQGPEFLTYFQNEAQLEKSRLLSDRFSAERPKGSFSTLEIQRTEQGDSAMYLCASSRGQGAKGANVLTFGAGSRLTVL.

CDR3 in DNA: TGTGCGTCCCAGCCCAGGGGAAGCTCCTACGAGCAGTACTTC. It codes for CASQPRGSSYEQYF. The V call is TRBV19, the J call TRBJ2-7; D might be TRBD1 (6 bases). Germline V lookup: CDR1 LNHDA, CDR2 SQIVND (reference sequence). The CDR3 is 14 amino acids. Using reference TRBV19 and TRBJ2-7 for the parts outside the CDR3, the full variable domain is DGGITQSPKYLFRKEGQNVTLSCEQNLNHDAMYWYRQDPGQGLRLIYYSQIVNDFQKGDIAEGYSVSREKKESFPLTVTSAQKNPTAFYLCASQPRGSSYEQYFGPGTRLTVT.